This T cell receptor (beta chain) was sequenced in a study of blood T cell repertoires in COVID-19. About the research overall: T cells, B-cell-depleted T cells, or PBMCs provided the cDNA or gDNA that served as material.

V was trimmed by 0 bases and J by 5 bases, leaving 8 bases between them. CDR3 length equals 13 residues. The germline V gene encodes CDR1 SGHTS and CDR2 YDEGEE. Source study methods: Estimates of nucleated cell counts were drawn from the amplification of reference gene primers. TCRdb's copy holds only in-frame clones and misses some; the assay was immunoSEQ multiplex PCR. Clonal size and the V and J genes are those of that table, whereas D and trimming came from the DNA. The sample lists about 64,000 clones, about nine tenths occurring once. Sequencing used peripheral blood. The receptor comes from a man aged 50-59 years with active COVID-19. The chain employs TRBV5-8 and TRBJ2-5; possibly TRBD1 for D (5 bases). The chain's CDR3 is CASSLGQRETQYF. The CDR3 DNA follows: TGTGCCAGCAGCTTGGGACAGCGCGAGACCCAGTACTTC. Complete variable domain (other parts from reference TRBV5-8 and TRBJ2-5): EAGVTQSPTHLIKTRGQQATLRCSPISGHTSVYWYQQALGLGLQFLLWYDEGEERNRGNFPPRFSGRQFPNYSSELNVNALELEDSALYLCASSLGQRETQYFGPGTRLLVL.